The 13 T cell receptor beta chains presented below share a single source sample, sequenced in a study of T cell responses to AZD1222 COVID-19 vaccine. The data were produced by immunoSEQ multiplex PCR, yet TCRdb's version contains in-frame clones alone and is incomplete. The sample consists of some 130,000 clones, about 90% of them appearing once. Here the sequenced sample was peripheral blood, taken on day 0 of AZD1222 vaccination. The receptors shown here come from an adult in good health.

The chain uses TRBV10-2 and TRBJ1-5; perhaps TRBD1 as D (5 bases). Germline assignment: CDR1 WSHSY and CDR2 SAAADI. The V end lost 8 bases, the J end lost 3 bases, and 14 bases lay between the germline ends. This CDR3 has 14 amino acids. The CDR3 bases are TGCGCCAGCGGGGGGGAACAGCCCAATCAGCCCCAGCATTTT. Translation gives CASGGEQPNQPQHF.

The chain employs TRBV18 and TRBJ2-5; maybe TRBD2 (6 bases). V lost 2 bases and J 5 bases, leaving 15 bases between the germline ends. From germline, CDR1 is KGHSH and CDR2 LQKENI. There are 15 residues in the CDR3. CDR3 loop: CASSPGGGARETQYF. For the CDR3, the DNA is TGTGCCAGCTCACCAGGTGGAGGGGCGAGGGAGACCCAGTACTTC.

This clone was counted once. The chain couples TRBV7-3 to TRBJ1-3, with D perhaps matching TRBD1 (6 bases). The CDR3 has 14 amino acids. Trimming removed 4 bases at V and 1 base at J, with 8 bases between. The germline V gene encodes CDR1 SGHTA and CDR2 FQGTGA. The CDR3 DNA follows: TGTGCCAGCAGCTCCGGGACATCTGGAAACACCATATATTTT. Protein sequence: CASSSGTSGNTIYF.

The genes are TRBV27 and TRBJ2-1; weak D call: TRBD2 (7 bases). Germline V gene data show CDR1 as MNHEY and CDR2 as SMNVEV (reference sequence). Deletions cut 0 bases from V and 6 bases from J, with 15 bases between. This CDR3 is 16 amino acids long. The CDR3, as DNA: TGTGCCAGCAGTTTATCAGGGAGGGGGGGCATCAATGAGCAGTTCTTC. It codes for CASSLSGRGGINEQFF.

The chain combines TRBV19 with TRBJ2-5; 12 bases agree with TRBD2. In germline, CDR1 is LNHDA, CDR2 SQIVND (reference sequence). The CDR3 extends over 16 amino acids. Germline trimming cut 3 bases from V and 5 bases from J; bases unmatched to any gene: 7. The CDR3 DNA reads as TGTGCCAGTAGTATCCCGACTAGCGGGGGACGGGAGACCCAGTACTTC. Protein sequence: CASSIPTSGGRETQYF.

The J gene is TRBJ2-1, the V gene TRBV7-2; D is unclear. Germline V gene lookup returns CDR1 SGHTA and CDR2 FQGNSA. V lost 0 bases to trimming and J lost 7 bases, with 13 bases between them. The CDR3 spans 15 residues. CDR3 nucleotides: TGTGCCAGCAGCTTAGCCCGGGCCCGTCGGAATGAGCAGTTCTTC. This translates into CASSLARARRNEQFF.

The J gene is TRBJ1-1, the V gene TRBV7-3, with D possibly being TRBD1 (5 bases). The V gene's germline CDR1 is SGHTA and CDR2 FQGTGA. The CDR3 loop spans 13 amino acids. Trimming removed 5 bases at V and 4 bases at J, with 11 bases between. Written as DNA, the CDR3 is TGTGCCAGCAGCGTAAGGGGTGGCACTGAAGCTTTCTTT. Translating it yields CASSVRGGTEAFF.

The chain employs TRBV11-3 and TRBJ2-3, with 7 bases fitting TRBD1. Per the germline V gene, CDR1 is SGHNT and CDR2 is YENEEA. This CDR3 contains 14 residues. Trimming cost V 3 bases and J 2 bases; bases outside gene matches: 2. CDR3 residues: CASSFDRDTDTQYF. In DNA form, the CDR3 reads TGTGCCAGCAGCTTTGACAGGGACACAGATACGCAGTATTTT.

The chain has TRBV28 and TRBJ2-4, with D possibly being TRBD2 (5 bases). CDR1 is MDHEN and CDR2 is SYDVKM in the germline V gene. The CDR3 covers 16 residues. V was shortened by 2 bases and J by 0 bases, with 11 bases between the two germline ends. This CDR3 is CASSLGGGSAKNIQYF. In DNA, the CDR3 is TGTGCCAGCAGTTTAGGCGGAGGTTCAGCCAAAAACATTCAGTACTTC. Using reference TRBV28 and TRBJ2-4 for the parts outside the CDR3, the full variable domain is DVKVTQSSRYLVKRTGEKVFLECVQDMDHENMFWYRQDPGLGLRLIYFSYDVKMKEKGDIPEGYSVSREKKERFSLILESASTNQTSMYLCASSLGGGSAKNIQYFGAGTRLSVL.

This clone was counted between two and nine times. This chain uses TRBV11-2 with TRBJ1-2; a possible D gene is TRBD1 (5 bases). The V gene's germline CDR1 is SGHAT and CDR2 FQNNGV. Trimming took 5 bases from V and 4 from J, leaving 11 bases between them. CDR3 length equals 13 residues. The CDR3 DNA follows: TGTGCCAGCAGCGCGGGGGAGGGCTATGGCTACACCTTC. It translates to CASSAGEGYGYTF.

The J gene is TRBJ1-3, the V gene TRBV6-5; a weak D match, TRBD1 (6 bases). The length of the CDR3 is 12 residues. Trimming removed 7 bases from V and 7 bases from J, with 11 bases in between. Germline CDR1 MNHEY, CDR2 SVGAGI. CDR3 DNA: TGTGCCAGCAACACAGGGCGGAACACCATATATTTT. It translates to CASNTGRNTIYF.

The chain joins TRBV5-4 to TRBJ2-1, with D perhaps being TRBD1 or TRBD2 (5 bases each). This CDR3 comprises 16 residues. The germline gives CDR1 SGHNT, CDR2 YYREEE (reference sequence). V lost 0 bases, J lost 2 bases, and 12 bases lay in between. The CDR3 DNA reads TGTGCCAGCAGCTTGGCCAGAGGGGCAACCTACAATGAGCAGTTCTTC. This sequence encodes CASSLARGATYNEQFF.

The chain joins TRBV6-6 to TRBJ1-6; D unresolved. This CDR3 has 14 residues. Trimming removed 0 bases at V and 10 bases at J, with 10 bases between. CDR1 MNHNY and CDR2 SVGAGI come from the germline V gene (reference sequence). CDR3 sequence: CASSYSSPNSPLHF. Here the CDR3 DNA reads TGTGCCAGCAGTTACTCGTCCCCTAACTCACCCCTCCACTTT.